These 6 T cell receptor beta chains were sequenced from one sample in a study of CD4 T cells in relation to SARS-CoV-2 and coronaviruses. Profiling relied on immunoSEQ multiplex PCR, and the TCRdb table lists in-frame clones only, not all of them. The data show about 21,000 clones, 74% seen once. Before the COVID-19 pandemic, during about 2011-2019, CD4+ T cells were taken from unexposed donors. The cells were cultured for 9 to 11 days before CD4+ T cells were isolated. These receptors' targets are unknown. Sequencing used CD4+ T cells from PBMCs, cultured in vitro. All receptors derive from a human donor in good health.

The rearrangement joins TRBV6-1 to TRBJ1-2; TRBD1 might be the D (5 bases). This CDR3 region has 16 residues. V lost 0 bases to trimming and J lost 7 bases, with 18 bases between them. Germline V gene lookup returns CDR1 MNHNS and CDR2 SASEGT. The CDR3 spells CASSEAGTQQVGGYTF. The DNA for the CDR3 is TGTGCCAGCAGTGAAGCCGGCACACAACAGGTTGGTGGCTACACCTTC.

This clone was picked up one time. This chain links TRBV30 with TRBJ1-1; 8 bases fit TRBD1. V was clipped by 1 base and J by 2 bases; unmatched bases: 3. Germline CDR1 GTSNPN, CDR2 SVGIG (reference sequence). This CDR3 region has 14 residues. CDR3 coding DNA: TGTGCCTGGAGTGGTTCAGGGGGCAACACTGAAGCTTTCTTT. Translated, it gives CAWSGSGGNTEAFF.

This clone was recorded once. The gene calls are TRBV5-6 and TRBJ2-3, with 9 bases aligning to TRBD2. The CDR3 contains 16 residues. Unmatched junction bases numbered 15, after V lost 2 bases and J lost 11 bases. The germline V gene encodes CDR1 SGHDT and CDR2 YYEEEE. DNA for the CDR3: TGTGCCAGCAGCTTTATTATTCTAGCGGGAAGGGCCTTGCAGTATTTT. This gives the protein CASSFIILAGRALQYF.

This rearrangement joins TRBV5-1 to TRBJ2-1, with D uncertain. The CDR3 runs 15 residues. Germline CDR1 reads SGHRS; CDR2 reads YFSETQ. V lost 1 base to trimming and J lost 0 bases, with 8 bases between them. The CDR3 DNA is TGCGCCAGCAGCTTGATCCAGAGCTCCTACAATGAGCAGTTCTTC. It encodes CASSLIQSSYNEQFF.

DNA of the CDR3: TGCGCCAGCAGCGGGGGACAGGGGTACCCTGAAGCTTTCTTT. It is translated as CASSGGQGYPEAFF. This chain uses TRBV4-1 with TRBJ1-1; 10 nucleotides agree with TRBD1. V was clipped by 5 bases and J by 6 bases; unmatched bases: 6. CDR1 and CDR2 from the germline V gene are MGHRA and YSYEKL. The CDR3 sequence is 14 residues long.

The V and J genes are TRBV19 and TRBJ2-3; D remains ambiguous. CDR1 is LNHDA, CDR2 SQIVND, per germline (reference sequence). The CDR3 has 14 amino acids. V lost 7 bases and J 1 base, leaving 12 bases between the germline ends. CDR3 protein: CASNSPDGTDTQYF. DNA for the CDR3: TGTGCCAGTAACTCACCGGACGGCACAGATACGCAGTATTTT. Drawing the rest from reference TRBV19 and TRBJ2-3, the complete variable domain is DGGITQSPKYLFRKEGQNVTLSCEQNLNHDAMYWYRQDPGQGLRLIYYSQIVNDFQKGDIAEGYSVSREKKESFPLTVTSAQKNPTAFYLCASNSPDGTDTQYFGPGTRLTVL.